The present TCR beta chain was sequenced within a study of breast tumors, draining lymph nodes, adjacent tissues. The CDR3 covers 18 residues. Germline V gene lookup returns CDR1 WNHNN and CDR2 SYGVQD (reference sequence). J lost 2 bases, V lost 7 bases, and 14 bases had no gene match. This clonotype was found many times. Its antigen is unknown. TCRdb recomputed calls from the multiplex PCR reads with MiXCR, one row per CDR3 protein. The sample records 250,000 or so distinct CDR3 sequences, around 30% being singletons. Findings and caveats of the study: That most tumor T cells come from lymph nodes remained unproven. The data were judged consistent with most tumor T cells coming from lymph node and expanding in tumor.

The lymph nodes were axillary draining lymph nodes from breast cancer patients. V usage is TRBV10-1 and J usage is TRBJ2-7; 13 bases match TRBD2. The clonotype originates from a female donor with breast cancer. Some clones in this sample may be carry-over from other donors' samples. Sequenced material: axillary lymph node tissue. Written as DNA, the CDR3 is TGCGCCAGCATCAAGTCAGGACTAGCGGGAGAGGGTGCCTACGAGCAGTACTTC. Its protein is CASIKSGLAGEGAYEQYF.